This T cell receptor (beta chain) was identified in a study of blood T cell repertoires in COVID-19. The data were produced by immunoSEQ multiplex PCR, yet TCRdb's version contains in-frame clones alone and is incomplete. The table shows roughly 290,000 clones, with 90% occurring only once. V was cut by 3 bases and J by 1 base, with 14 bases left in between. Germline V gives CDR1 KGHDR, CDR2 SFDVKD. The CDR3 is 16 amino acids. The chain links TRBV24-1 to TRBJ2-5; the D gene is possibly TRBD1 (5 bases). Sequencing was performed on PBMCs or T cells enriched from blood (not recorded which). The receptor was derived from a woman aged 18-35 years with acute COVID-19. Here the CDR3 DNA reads TGTGCCACCAGTGATACACCTACAGGTTTCCAAGAGACCCAGTACTTC. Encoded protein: CATSDTPTGFQETQYF.